This TCR beta chain was recorded in a study of CD8 T cells in Susac syndrome. Study outcomes and limitations: That the number of individuals in its TCR sequencing and HLA analysis was relatively small was acknowledged by the study.

Sequencing of TCR beta was carried out in blood CD8+ and CD4+ T cells. It was negative isolation that provided the CD8+ and CD4+ T cells, whereas TEMRA cells were enriched by FACS. The CDR3 is 15 amino acids. J was trimmed by 8 bases and V by 7 bases; bases with no gene match: 16. CDR1 is MDHEN, CDR2 SYDVKM, per germline. With regard to this clonotype: Its specificity is unknown.

Random hexamers were used to reverse transcribe an amount of about 0.45 to 1 ug RNA. TCR beta CDR3 was amplified by immunoSEQ multiplex PCR. This amplification extended across 54 Vbeta and 13 Jbeta segments. From the immunoSEQ multiplex PCR reads, TCRdb called clonotypes with MiXCR, one entry per CDR3 protein. The sample includes about 300,000 distinct CDR3 sequences, roughly 85% of them seen just once. The chain has TRBV28 and TRBJ1-2; 7 nucleotides agree with TRBD1. The source of this sequence is a human donor with multiple sclerosis. The sample comprised CD8+ T cells from PBMCs. CDR3 nucleotides: TGTGCCAGCACCCTCCTCCGGGACAGTCTTGAAGGCTACACCTTC. It translates to CASTLLRDSLEGYTF.